One sample yielded the 7 T cell receptor beta chains listed below, sequenced in a study of identical twins. TCRdb re-called the 5' RACE reads with MiXCR, one entry per CDR3 protein. This table has 500,000 to 550,000 distinct CDR3 sequences, about 20% appearing once. A further study also used this sample, focusing on T cells expressing NK-cell markers.

Specimen: CD4+ T cells sorted from blood. These TCRs come from a woman under 30 in good health.

The V call is TRBV12-3 or TRBV12-4, the J call TRBJ2-7, with D unclear. Trimming left V 7 bases short and J 7 bases short, with 14 bases between. This CDR3 is built from 12 residues. CDR3 sequence: CASTRPGREQYF. The CDR3 nucleotides read TGTGCCAGCACCAGGCCTGGCAGAGAGCAGTACTTC.

This clonotype was detected many times. The gene calls are TRBV5-6 and TRBJ1-1, with 7 bases matching TRBD1. The trim removed 3 bases at V and 7 bases at J, leaving 6 bases unmatched. This CDR3 is built from 13 residues. Germline V lookup: CDR1 SGHDT, CDR2 YYEEEE. CDR3 in DNA: TGTGCCAGCAGCTCACTAGACAGGGATGAAGCTTTCTTT. Amino acid sequence: CASSSLDRDEAFF.

On this clonotype: A read error may produce the germline difference seen at one junction end. The gene calls are TRBV6-2 or TRBV6-3 and TRBJ1-4; 8 bases map to TRBD1. Germline values: CDR1 MNHEY, CDR2 SVGEGT. This CDR3 is built from 13 residues. In DNA, the CDR3 is TGTGCCAGCAGTGTCCTTAGACAGGGGCACCCGATTTTT. It translates to CASSVLRQGHPIF.

The rearrangement links TRBV5-1 to TRBJ1-2, with a possible D match to TRBD1 (5 bases). The CDR3 has 12 residues. V lost 4 bases to trimming and J lost 8 bases, with 12 bases between them. In germline, CDR1 is SGHRS, CDR2 YFSETQ. Written as DNA, the CDR3 is TGCGCCAGCAGCGTTCAGGGAGGCGGCTACACCTTC. It codes for CASSVQGGGYTF.

CDR3 coding DNA: TGCAGTGCCTTGGGGACAGGGGACGAAAAACTGTTTTTT. It is translated as CSALGTGDEKLFF. The rearrangement uses TRBV20-1 and TRBJ1-4, with 10 bases aligning to TRBD1. The CDR3 runs to 13 residues. CDR1 DFQATT and CDR2 SNEGSKA come from the germline V gene (reference sequence). Losses at the gene ends were 6 bases for V and 8 bases for J; bases not matched to a gene: 6.

The chain has TRBV20-1 and TRBJ2-1; 9 nucleotides align to TRBD2. With 5 bases clipped from V and 7 bases from J, the junction kept 6 bases outside the gene matches. From germline, CDR1 is DFQATT and CDR2 SNEGSKA (reference sequence). The CDR3 covers 13 residues. The CDR3 DNA reads as TGCAGTGCTTACGATAGCGGGAGAAATGAGCAGTTCTTC. Protein sequence: CSAYDSGRNEQFF.

This clonotype has only a few counts. This chain connects TRBV4-2 to TRBJ1-5; the match to TRBD1 covers 7 bases. V was pared by 2 bases and J by 3 bases, with 7 bases of the junction left unmatched. CDR1 LGHNA and CDR2 YNFKEQ come from the germline V gene. CDR3 length: 16 residues. DNA of the CDR3: TGTGCCAGCAGCCAACCCGACAGGGCGGACAATCAGCCCCAGCATTTT. Residues: CASSQPDRADNQPQHF.